This T cell receptor beta chain was identified during a study of tissue T cells after allogeneic stem cell transplantation. The CDR3 runs 14 residues. The V gene lost 1 base and the J gene lost 0 bases, with 5 bases spanning the gap. Germline CDR1 is LGHNA and CDR2 is YNLKQL (reference sequence). As concerns this clone: Its antigen is not identified. The genes and germline here are from mouse. The read finishes 1 residue shy of the CDR3 end, and the germline J gene is used to complete it.

Sequencing of TCRbeta CDR3 at survey depth gave sequences and template counts. Here immunoSEQ multiplex PCR was the method, and the copy in TCRdb shows in-frame clones only, minus some. This table holds tens of thousands of clones, roughly 75% found once. Regarding the study as a whole: The patient cohort was small and clinically heterogeneous, with limited sampling depth. Anatomically similar tissues had similar TCR repertoires within each patient. Only a limited share of tissue TCRs appeared in blood or spleen.

The rearrangement joins TRBV5 to TRBJ2-5; D unresolved. The sample consisted of sorted cells pooled from one or two spleens. The TCR comes from a pool of C57BL/6 mice in good health. The covered CDR3 bases are TGTGCCAGCAGCCAAGTGGTTAACCAAGACACCCAGTAC. Translating it yields CASSQVVNQDTQY. The entire CDR3 sequence reads CASSQVVNQDTQYF.